This T cell receptor (beta chain) is from a study of shared clonotypes between healthy human individuals. V lost 3 bases and J 2 bases, leaving 5 bases between the germline ends. The CDR3 runs to 12 residues. Germline V gives CDR1 MDHEN, CDR2 SYDVKM. Note on this clone: Its target is unknown.

Assay: immunoSEQ multiplex PCR; the TCRdb copy retains only in-frame clones and omits some. The sample contains approximately 180,000 clones, approximately 95% of which appear only once. Study observations and caveats: Memory subsets had estimated richness that was generally smaller than that of naive subsets.

The rearrangement joins TRBV28 to TRBJ2-7, with D unclear. The TCR sequence derives from a woman aged 25 to 39 in good health. Sequenced: naive CD4+ T cells sorted from blood. Subset: CD45RA+ positively selected. CDR3 loop: CASSFGPYEQYF. The CDR3, as DNA: TGTGCCAGCAGTTTTGGTCCCTACGAGCAGTACTTC.